The 13 T cell receptor beta chains in this list originate from one sample, sequenced in a study of spatial heterogeneity in lung cancer. Study results and caveats: It was found that expanded intratumoral alpha and beta TCR counts tracked tumor mutation counts.

TCRdb redid the calling of the 5' RACE reads with MiXCR, one entry per CDR3 protein. The sample has fewer than 15,000 distinct CDR3 sequences, roughly 6% seen once. For these TCRs, the target antigens are not known. Time point indicated: sample taken at primary tumor resection. Here the sequenced sample was lung tumor tissue, taken at surgery. The receptors stem from a female donor with early-stage non-small cell lung cancer.

This clonotype was seen many times. This beta chain is an unintended read in a library built for alpha chains; its size means little. The V and J genes are TRBV12-3 or TRBV12-4 and TRBJ1-5; no clear D. The CDR3 is 12 residues long. The V gene lost 3 bases and the J gene lost 7 bases, with 7 bases spanning the gap. CDR3 DNA sequence: TGTGCCAGCAGTTTCGGGTGGCAGCCCCAGCATTTT. Translated: CASSFGWQPQHF.

This clonotype was detected ten times or more. Within a library made for alpha chains, this beta chain is off target, and its count is uninformative. The chain is built from TRBV6-6 and TRBJ1-6; D might be TRBD1 (5 bases). The CDR3 is made up of 16 amino acids. Germline CDR1 MNHNY, CDR2 SVGAGI (reference sequence). Trimming removed 2 bases from V and 5 bases from J, with 13 bases in between. As DNA, the CDR3 is TGTGCCAGCAGTTACCCCCAGGGAATCAATAATTCACCCCTCCACTTT. It is translated as CASSYPQGINNSPLHF.

At least ten counts were recorded for this clonotype. The library was prepared for alpha chains; this beta chain is a stray read, so its frequency means little. This rearrangement joins TRBV6-5 to TRBJ1-1; a weak D match, TRBD1 (5 bases). This CDR3 is 14 amino acids long. With 7 bases removed from V and 1 base from J, the gap between germline ends came to 13 bases. In germline, CDR1 is MNHEY, CDR2 SVGAGI. The CDR3 bases are TGTGCCAGCATTTCCCCTAGGGGGAACACTGAAGCTTTCTTT. Its protein product is CASISPRGNTEAFF.

Ten or more counts support this clonotype. A read error may account for a junction end that differs from germline. Because this beta chain is a stray read in a library intended to capture alpha chains, its abundance should not be given much weight. CDR3 sequence reads: CASRLGGNSGNTIYF. For the CDR3, the DNA is TGTGCCAGCAGATTAGGTGGGAACTCTGGAAACACCATATATTTT. V usage is TRBV13 and J usage is TRBJ1-3; D uncertain. CDR1 is PRHDT, CDR2 FYEKMQ, per germline (reference sequence). This CDR3 comprises 15 residues.

This clonotype occurred a few times. Found in a library prepared for alpha chains, this beta chain is an off-target read, and its abundance has little meaning. The chain recombines TRBV14 with TRBJ2-5; 8 bases align to TRBD2. Germline assignment: CDR1 SGHDN and CDR2 FVKESK. J gave up 5 bases and V 4 bases, and 9 bases lay outside the gene matches. The length of the CDR3 is 15 residues. The CDR3, as DNA: TGTGCCAGCAGCCGAAGGTGGCGGGGGGCTGAGACCCAGTACTTC. This encodes CASSRRWRGAETQYF.

This clonotype showed up many times. Since the library was made to target alpha chains, this beta chain is a stray read and its abundance is not meaningful. The rearrangement joins TRBV19 to TRBJ2-6; unclear D gene. In germline, CDR1 is LNHDA, CDR2 SQIVND (reference sequence). The germline V and J ends were trimmed by 8 bases and 1 base, with 12 bases remaining between them. The CDR3 loop spans 15 amino acids. The CDR3 is CASQLLWSGANVLTF. The CDR3, as DNA: TGTGCCAGTCAACTTTTGTGGTCTGGGGCCAACGTCCTGACTTTC.

This clonotype was picked up many times. As an off-target read in a library built for alpha chains, this beta chain has a frequency of little significance. The chain's CDR3 is CASRRHDRLDEQYF. CDR3 DNA sequence: TGTGCCAGCAGACGCCATGACAGGCTCGACGAGCAGTACTTC. The chain joins TRBV27 to TRBJ2-7, with D possibly being TRBD1 (6 bases). In germline, CDR1 is MNHEY, CDR2 SMNVEV (reference sequence). The CDR3 extends over 14 amino acids. V was pared by 6 bases and J by 5 bases, with 17 bases between.

This clonotype was observed at least ten times. This beta chain turned up in a library designed for alpha chains; as an off-target read, its abundance says little. The J gene is TRBJ2-1, the V gene TRBV7-3, with D maybe TRBD2 (7 bases). The length of the CDR3 is 15 residues. Germline lookup yields CDR1 SGHTA and CDR2 FQGTGA. Trimming cost V 2 bases and J 2 bases, with 10 bases left between them. CDR3 sequence: CASSLGGGPYNEQFF. The CDR3 bases are TGTGCCAGCAGCTTAGGGGGGGGCCCCTACAATGAGCAGTTCTTC.

This clonotype came up many times. The library was prepared for alpha chains; this beta chain is a stray read, so its frequency means little. The chain combines TRBV29-1 with TRBJ2-1, with D possibly TRBD1 on 6 matching bases. CDR3 length equals 12 residues. V was clipped by 5 bases and J by 3 bases, with 8 bases between them. CDR1 SQVTM and CDR2 ANQGSEA come from the germline V gene. CDR3 sequence (DNA): TGCAGCGTTAACAGGGTCTACAATGAGCAGTTCTTC. Amino acids: CSVNRVYNEQFF.

This clonotype was counted ten times or more. This beta chain slipped into a library made for alpha chains as a stray read, so its size is not meaningful. V usage is TRBV5-1 and J usage is TRBJ2-2, with D possibly being TRBD2 (5 bases). V was trimmed by 6 bases and J by 8 bases, leaving 17 bases between them. The germline V gene has CDR1 SGHRS and CDR2 YFSETQ. The CDR3 covers 14 residues. The CDR3: CASTYSRGSGELFF. Here the CDR3 DNA reads TGCGCCAGCACCTACAGCCGGGGATCGGGGGAGCTGTTTTTT.

This clonotype was counted many times. For a library built for alpha chains, this beta chain is a stray read; little rests on its size. The chain is built from TRBV12-3 or TRBV12-4 and TRBJ2-5, with D perhaps matching TRBD2 (7 bases). V was cut by 9 bases and J by 7 bases, with 12 bases left in between. The CDR3 spans 11 residues. The chain's CDR3 is CASSRGGTQYF. The CDR3 region has the DNA TGTGCCAGTTCAAGGGGGGGGACCCAGTACTTC.

This clonotype appeared many times. As an off-target read in a library built for alpha chains, this beta chain has a frequency of little significance. The CDR3 region is CASRTNRDQPQHF. In DNA form, the CDR3 reads TGTGCCAGCAGAACGAACAGGGATCAGCCCCAGCATTTT. This chain joins TRBV6-5 and TRBJ1-5, with D maybe TRBD1 (6 bases). Germline CDR1 is MNHEY and CDR2 is SVGAGI. The CDR3 has 13 amino acids. Trimming left V 6 bases short and J 5 bases short, with 11 bases between.

This clonotype appeared many times. A library prepared for alpha chains yielded this beta chain as an off-target read; its size is of little meaning. The chain combines TRBV18 with TRBJ2-1, with a tentative D call TRBD2 (6 bases). The germline gives CDR1 KGHSH, CDR2 LQKENI. V was cut by 6 bases and J by 7 bases, with 13 bases left in between. The CDR3 has 13 amino acids. The CDR3 nucleotides are TGTGCCAGCTCTCCGGGACTGACAAATGAGCAGTTCTTC. Translation gives CASSPGLTNEQFF.